Below, 30 T cell receptor beta chains from the same sample are listed, as sequenced in a study of T-cell memory formation after mild COVID-19 (dated by TCRdb to about 2021). Library creation used 5' RACE. TCRdb records Illumina NovaSeq 6000 as the sequencer. In TCRdb, the public reads were trimmed at Q25 with fastp and aligned with MiXCR, with productive beta chains retained. When rows share a CDR3 protein, they turn into one entry using the most common DNA and genes. In all, the sample holds about 50,000 distinct CDR3 sequences, and approximately 9.1% of those were seen once. The top ten clones comprise over 9.5% of the sample. Specimen: PBMCs or a T cell subset sorted from them (not recorded which). The receptor source for this set is an adult woman who had mild COVID-19 (a few samples of this study predate the infection). The sample titles of this study are shuffled in the database, so cell type and time point are left out; the donor was told from shared clones.

The chain couples TRBV12-3 or TRBV12-4 to TRBJ2-2; the D gene is possibly TRBD1 (7 bases). V lost 2 bases, J lost 2 bases, and 12 bases lay in between. The CDR3 spans 16 residues. CDR3 nucleotide sequence: TGTGCCAGCAGTTTACGGCAGGGGGGAAACACCGGGGAGCTGTTTTTT. Protein sequence: CASSLRQGGNTGELFF.

The chain joins TRBV15 to TRBJ2-3; the D gene is possibly TRBD2 (5 bases). The CDR3 contains 13 residues. V lost 8 bases to trimming and J lost 3 bases, with 12 bases between them. The germline CDR1 and CDR2 sequences are LNHNV and YYDKDF (reference sequence). The CDR3 DNA is TGTGCCACCTCGGAGGAGCCAACAGATACGCAGTATTTT. This codes for CATSEEPTDTQYF.

V usage is TRBV3-1 and J usage is TRBJ2-1; D possibly corresponds to TRBD1 (6 bases). CDR1 is LGHDT, CDR2 YNNKEL, per germline (reference sequence). This CDR3 contains 12 residues. V was trimmed by 1 base and J by 8 bases, leaving 6 bases between them. In nucleotides, the CDR3 is TGTGCCAGCAGCCAAGGGGGGCATGAGCAGTTCTTC. Its translation is CASSQGGHEQFF.

Here the CDR3 reads CASSQEADRPQHF. The CDR3, as DNA: TGTGCCAGCAGCCAAGAAGCTGATCGGCCCCAGCATTTT. The gene calls are TRBV3-1 and TRBJ1-5, with D uncertain. This CDR3 spans 13 amino acids. Germline loops: CDR1 LGHDT, CDR2 YNNKEL (reference sequence). Trimming cost V 0 bases and J 9 bases, with 9 bases left between them.

The sample holds many counts of this clonotype. The V call is TRBV12-3 or TRBV12-4, the J call TRBJ2-5; TRBD1 matches 8 bases. The CDR3 sequence is 15 residues long. The V gene end was trimmed by 6 bases and the J gene end by 7 bases; junction bases not matched to a gene: 13. CDR3 in DNA: TGTGCCAGCAGGCCCGGGACAGGCCAAAGGGGGACCCAGTACTTC. This codes for CASRPGTGQRGTQYF.

This clonotype was seen a handful of times. The rearrangement uses TRBV7-9 and TRBJ1-1; D perhaps matches TRBD1 (5 bases). Trimming left V 5 bases short and J 1 base short, with 17 bases between. The CDR3 length is 16 residues. Per the germline V gene, CDR1 is SEHNR and CDR2 is FQNEAQ (reference sequence). The CDR3: CASSPEGHIQNTEAFF. DNA for the CDR3: TGTGCCAGCAGCCCCGAAGGACACATTCAGAACACTGAAGCTTTCTTT.

By share of the sample, this clonotype is medium-sized (0.01 to 0.1%). This chain joins TRBV20-1 and TRBJ2-7, with D maybe TRBD1 (6 bases). The germline V and J ends were trimmed by 4 bases and 4 bases, with 20 bases remaining between them. Germline V gives CDR1 DFQATT, CDR2 SNEGSKA (reference sequence). CDR3 size: 15 residues. DNA of the CDR3: TGCAGTGCTACCCCCGGGGCCCTTCAGGGGTACGAGCAGTACTTC. Protein: CSATPGALQGYEQYF.

This sequence joins TRBV4-1 and TRBJ2-5; D might be TRBD1 or TRBD2, each matching 5 bases. The germline V gene has CDR1 MGHRA and CDR2 YSYEKL. V was pared by 1 base and J by 10 bases, with 25 bases between. The CDR3 length is 17 residues. The CDR3 region is CASSQGRRRTSEGSQYF. DNA of the CDR3: TGCGCCAGCAGCCAAGGGCGGCGGAGGACCTCCGAGGGGAGCCAGTACTTC.

This clonotype has ten or more counts. This chain connects TRBV25-1 to TRBJ2-7; TRBD1 matches at 7 bases. Trimming took 1 base from V and 0 from J; bases not matched to a gene: 9. The germline V gene encodes CDR1 MGHDK and CDR2 SYGVNS. This CDR3 region has 17 residues. The CDR3 DNA reads as TGTGCCAGCAGTGAATGGCAAAGCCGACAGGGCTCCTACGAGCAGTACTTC. It codes for CASSEWQSRQGSYEQYF.

Only a few counts were recorded for this clonotype. The CDR3 sequence is CASSLLGLATPRGELFF. CDR3 DNA: TGTGCCAGCAGTTTACTTGGACTAGCCACGCCCAGGGGGGAGCTGTTTTTT. J is TRBJ2-2 and V is TRBV6-2 or TRBV6-3; 8 positions agree with TRBD2. CDR1 MNHEY and CDR2 SVGEGT come from the germline V gene. The ends lost 4 bases at V and 8 bases at J; junction bases unmatched: 15. The CDR3 contains 17 residues.

This clonotype was picked up many times. This CDR3 reads CASSLDRDQPQHF. The CDR3 nucleotides read TGTGCCAGCAGCCTAGACAGGGACCAGCCCCAGCATTTT. This chain links TRBV7-9 with TRBJ1-5; 7 nucleotides align to TRBD1. The V gene's germline CDR1 is SEHNR and CDR2 FQNEAQ (reference sequence). CDR3 length equals 13 residues. The J segment lost 7 bases and the V segment lost 5 bases, leaving 5 bases of the junction unmatched.

Only a few counts were recorded for this clonotype. The V gene is TRBV4-2, the J gene TRBJ1-1; D perhaps matches TRBD1 (5 bases). Germline V gives CDR1 LGHNA, CDR2 YNFKEQ. The CDR3 runs 14 residues. With 1 base removed from V and 10 bases from J, the gap between germline ends came to 16 bases. CDR3 sequence: CASSQVGSGDRAFF. The DNA for the CDR3 is TGTGCCAGCAGCCAAGTCGGATCTGGAGACAGAGCTTTCTTT.

The chain uses TRBV4-3 and TRBJ2-7; 14 nucleotides align to TRBD2. Germline trimming cut 4 bases from V and 7 bases from J; bases unmatched to any gene: 6. This CDR3 is built from 15 residues. Germline CDR1 is LGHNA and CDR2 is YSLEER. The CDR3 here is CASSPGLAGAREQYF. The CDR3 nucleotides read TGCGCCAGCAGCCCGGGACTAGCGGGAGCTCGGGAGCAGTACTTC.

This clonotype has just a few counts. The V call is TRBV6-1, the J call TRBJ2-1; the D is unclear. Germline-derived CDR1 and CDR2 are MNHNS and SASEGT. The V end lost 2 bases, the J end lost 7 bases, and 12 bases lay between the germline ends. This CDR3 spans 14 amino acids. The CDR3 bases are TGTGCCAGCAGTGAACGAGGTCCCCTTAATGAGCAGTTCTTC. It yields the protein CASSERGPLNEQFF.

Many counts were recorded for this clonotype. The chain combines TRBV7-2 with TRBJ2-1; 7 bases align to TRBD2. The ends lost 1 base at V and 9 bases at J; junction bases unmatched: 3. This CDR3 comprises 13 residues. CDR1 SGHTA and CDR2 FQGNSA come from the germline V gene. The chain's CDR3 is CASSLGPSGEQFF. As DNA, the CDR3 is TGTGCCAGCAGCTTAGGACCTAGCGGTGAGCAGTTCTTC.

This clonotype was seen only a few times. The chain recombines TRBV5-1 with TRBJ1-1; tentative D call: TRBD1 (6 bases). The CDR3 covers 16 residues. Germline assignment: CDR1 SGHRS and CDR2 YFSETQ. With 5 bases removed from V and 4 bases from J, the gap between germline ends came to 21 bases. CDR3: CASSPNDGTGFTEAFF. The CDR3 nucleotides read TGCGCCAGCAGTCCTAACGACGGCACAGGGTTCACTGAAGCTTTCTTT.

In this sample, this clonotype turned up a few times. The genes are TRBV9 and TRBJ1-1; D uncertain. The germline V gene encodes CDR1 SGDLS and CDR2 YYNGEE. This CDR3 region has 15 residues. V was clipped by 0 bases and J by 1 base, with 10 bases between them. CDR3: CASSVGIEPNTEAFF. CDR3 coding DNA: TGTGCCAGCAGCGTAGGAATAGAGCCGAACACTGAAGCTTTCTTT.

In its sample, this clonotype was seen a few times. The V call is TRBV14, the J call TRBJ1-1; no clear D gene. The CDR3 loop spans 14 amino acids. Trimming pared 3 bases from V and 0 bases from J, leaving 8 bases between. In germline, CDR1 is SGHDN, CDR2 FVKESK. Written as DNA, the CDR3 is TGTGCCAGCAGCCAGGCAGGCCTGAACACTGAAGCTTTCTTT. Translating gives CASSQAGLNTEAFF. Full variable domain (missing parts from reference TRBV14 and TRBJ1-1): EAGVTQFPSHSVIEKGQTVTLRCDPISGHDNLYWYRRVMGKEIKFLLHFVKESKQDESGMPNNRFLAERTGGTYSTLKVQPAELEDSGVYFCASSQAGLNTEAFFGQGTRLTVV.

The J gene is TRBJ1-2, the V gene TRBV6-5; 10 bases align to TRBD1. After removal of 6 bases from V and 5 bases from J, the junction contained 15 bases not matched to a gene. The CDR3 consists of 17 residues. Germline V gene sequence: CDR1 MNHEY, CDR2 SVGAGI. CDR3 DNA sequence: TGTGCCAGCAGGCAACTTCTTCTGGGACAGGGGACTTATGGCTACACCTTC. Translating it yields CASRQLLLGQGTYGYTF.

This clonotype was recorded at least ten times. This chain joins TRBV7-3 and TRBJ2-5; perhaps TRBD2 as D (6 bases). The CDR3 sequence is 12 residues long. V was clipped by 3 bases and J by 5 bases, with 7 bases between them. The germline CDR1 and CDR2 sequences are SGHTA and FQGTGA. For the CDR3, the DNA is TGTGCCAGCAGCTTGGGGAGGGAGACCCAGTACTTC. It codes for CASSLGRETQYF.

J is TRBJ2-3 and V is TRBV7-2, with 15 bases fitting TRBD2. The CDR3 is 18 amino acids. Losses at the gene ends were 5 bases for V and 2 bases for J; bases not matched to a gene: 8. Germline CDR1 SGHTA, CDR2 FQGNSA. The CDR3 sequence is CASSPLGLAGGPTDTQYF. The CDR3 coding sequence is TGTGCCAGCAGCCCCTTGGGACTAGCGGGAGGACCCACAGATACGCAGTATTTT.

The chain employs TRBV3-1 and TRBJ2-3, with D maybe TRBD2 (7 bases). CDR1 and CDR2 from the germline V gene are LGHDT and YNNKEL (reference sequence). The CDR3 runs to 15 residues. Trimming cost V 4 bases and J 4 bases, with 15 bases left between them. DNA of the CDR3: TGTGCCAGCAGCCCGATGGGGGGGGCCCCAGATACGCAGTATTTT. Protein product: CASSPMGGAPDTQYF.

This chain connects TRBV11-2 to TRBJ2-3, with a weak D call TRBD2 (5 bases). Germline V lookup: CDR1 SGHAT, CDR2 FQNNGV. The CDR3 runs to 14 residues. V lost 5 bases and J lost 4, with 13 bases in between. In DNA form, the CDR3 reads TGTGCCAGCAGCCCCTCGGCGGGCCCAGATACGCAGTATTTT. As protein: CASSPSAGPDTQYF.

This sequence joins TRBV7-3 and TRBJ1-1; maybe TRBD1 (5 bases). V gave up 0 bases and J gave up 7 bases, with 9 bases separating them. The germline V gene encodes CDR1 SGHTA and CDR2 FQGTGA. CDR3 length: 13 residues. In nucleotides, the CDR3 is TGTGCCAGCAGCTTAACAGGGGTTGGTGAAGCTTTCTTT. It yields the protein CASSLTGVGEAFF.

The gene calls are TRBV21-1 and TRBJ2-4. TRBV21-1 constitutes a pseudogene. The CDR3 length is 12 residues. The CDR3 DNA reads TGTGCCAGCAGCAAAGACATGAGCATTCAGTACTTC. It is translated as CASSKDMSIQYF.

This clonotype was seen a few times. The J gene is TRBJ2-3, the V gene TRBV20-1, with 7 nucleotides matching TRBD2. The CDR3 is 15 amino acids. V gave up 0 bases and J gave up 3 bases; unmatched junction bases: 6. The germline V gene has CDR1 DFQATT and CDR2 SNEGSKA (reference sequence). CDR3 protein: CSARDPGGGTDTQYF. The DNA for the CDR3 is TGCAGTGCTAGAGATCCTGGGGGAGGGACAGATACGCAGTATTTT.

In DNA, the CDR3 is TGTGCCTGGAGTGTACGCAGAGGGCCCGATACCAATCAGCCCCAGCATTTT. Translated: CAWSVRRGPDTNQPQHF. The V gene is TRBV30, the J gene TRBJ1-5; D uncertain. The CDR3 loop spans 17 amino acids. V was pared by 0 bases and J by 3 bases, with 18 bases between. Per germline, CDR1 GTSNPN and CDR2 SVGIG (reference sequence).

The chain is built from TRBV30 and TRBJ1-1; D call uncertain. CDR1 GTSNPN and CDR2 SVGIG come from the germline V gene (reference sequence). V was clipped by 5 bases and J by 5 bases, with 12 bases between them. This CDR3 region has 12 residues. CDR3 coding DNA: TGTGCCTGGGGCCCGGTGCGTACTGAAGCTTTCTTT. This codes for CAWGPVRTEAFF. Using reference TRBV30 and TRBJ1-1 for the parts outside the CDR3, the full variable domain is SQTIHQWPATLVQPVGSPLSLECTVEGTSNPNLYWYRQAAGRGLQLLFYSVGIGQISSEVPQNLSASRPQDRQFILSSKKLLLSDSGFYLCAWGPVRTEAFFGQGTRLTVV.

The chain combines TRBV25-1 with TRBJ2-5; a possible D gene is TRBD2 (5 bases). Germline CDR1 is MGHDK and CDR2 is SYGVNS. The germline V and J ends were trimmed by 5 bases and 3 bases, with 7 bases remaining between them. CDR3 length equals 12 residues. CDR3: CASSHGKETQYF. The CDR3 coding sequence is TGTGCCAGCAGTCACGGGAAAGAGACCCAGTACTTC. Full variable domain (rest looked up from reference TRBV25-1 and TRBJ2-5): EADIYQTPRYLVIGTGKKITLECSQTMGHDKMYWYQQDPGMELHLIHYSYGVNSTEKGDLSSESTVSRIRTEHFPLTLESARPSHTSQYLCASSHGKETQYFGPGTRLLVL.

This chain uses TRBV13 with TRBJ2-1, with a weak D call TRBD1 (5 bases). Per germline, CDR1 PRHDT and CDR2 FYEKMQ (reference sequence). The V end was cut by 3 bases, the J end by 4 bases, with 25 bases between. The CDR3 is made up of 19 amino acids. CDR3 amino acids: CASSFLPQGGYLIYNEQFF. CDR3 sequence (DNA): TGTGCCAGCAGCTTCCTCCCTCAGGGTGGCTACCTCATTTACAATGAGCAGTTCTTC.